One sample yielded the 25 T cell receptor beta chains listed below, sequenced in a study of blood T cell repertoires in COVID-19. The repertoire was sequenced with immunoSEQ multiplex PCR; TCRdb's copy has only in-frame clones and lacks some. The sample lists just over 300,000 clones, around 85% occurring once. Sequencing was done on a sample of PBMCs or T cells enriched from blood (not recorded which). The receptors were gathered from a man aged 25-45 years who had recovered from COVID-19.

This sequence joins TRBV7-3 and TRBJ2-3; D remains unclear. Germline CDR1 is SGHTA and CDR2 is FQGTGA. The CDR3 length is 13 residues. Trimming removed 5 bases at V and 0 bases at J, with 6 bases between. This chain's CDR3 is CASSPLSTDTQYF. The CDR3 nucleotides read TGTGCCAGCAGCCCCCTGAGCACAGATACGCAGTATTTT.

V and J are TRBV9 and TRBJ2-3; 11 positions match TRBD2. CDR1 SGDLS and CDR2 YYNGEE come from the germline V gene. This CDR3 comprises 15 residues. With 2 bases clipped from V and 6 bases from J, the junction kept 5 bases outside the gene matches. DNA of the CDR3: TGTGCCAGCAGCGTCGGGACTAGCGGTCCGGATACGCAGTATTTT. Amino acid sequence: CASSVGTSGPDTQYF.

The chain is built from TRBV5-1 and TRBJ2-7, with 8 positions matching TRBD1. Looked up from germline, CDR1 is SGHRS and CDR2 is YFSETQ. V was pared by 3 bases and J by 6 bases, with 11 bases of the junction left unmatched. The CDR3 covers 15 residues. This CDR3 reads CASSSEPDRVSEQYF. CDR3 sequence (DNA): TGCGCCAGCAGCTCGGAGCCGGACAGGGTGAGCGAGCAGTACTTC.

The J gene is TRBJ2-1, the V gene TRBV7-8; 14 bases are shared with TRBD2. CDR3 length: 18 amino acids. Unmatched junction bases numbered 4, after V lost 3 bases and J lost 0 bases. Germline loops: CDR1 SGHVS, CDR2 FQNEAQ. The chain's CDR3 is CASSFGLAGGHSYNEQFF. As DNA, the CDR3 is TGTGCCAGCAGCTTCGGACTAGCGGGGGGCCACTCCTACAATGAGCAGTTCTTC.

The sample holds one count of this clone. The gene calls are TRBV5-4 and TRBJ1-1; 9 nucleotides match TRBD1. In germline, CDR1 is SGHNT, CDR2 YYREEE (reference sequence). The ends lost 0 bases at V and 2 bases at J; junction bases unmatched: 2. This CDR3 spans 15 amino acids. CDR3 region: CASSLGQGVNTEAFF. The CDR3 DNA reads as TGTGCCAGCAGCTTGGGACAGGGGGTCAACACTGAAGCTTTCTTT. The variable domain in full, completed from reference TRBV5-4 and TRBJ1-1, reads ETGVTQSPTHLIKTRGQQVTLRCSSQSGHNTVSWYQQALGQGPQFIFQYYREEENGRGNFPPRFSGLQFPNYSSELNVNALELDDSALYLCASSLGQGVNTEAFFGQGTRLTVV.

This clone was detected only a few times. The chain has TRBV6-5 and TRBJ1-1; D is unresolved. Germline lookup yields CDR1 MNHEY and CDR2 SVGAGI. The CDR3 spans 12 residues. V was pared by 6 bases and J by 6 bases, with 11 bases between. The CDR3 sequence is CASSFTQAEAFF. In DNA form, the CDR3 reads TGTGCCAGCAGCTTTACGCAGGCTGAAGCTTTCTTT.

The chain has TRBV12-3 or TRBV12-4 and TRBJ1-5; D is unclear. Deletions cut 7 bases from V and 5 bases from J, with 12 bases between. The CDR3 has 13 residues. The CDR3 bases are TGTGCCAGCACCGACGGGGTCTATCAGCCCCAGCATTTT. Its translation is CASTDGVYQPQHF.

The chain carries TRBV11-2 and TRBJ1-5; 7 bases fit TRBD1. The CDR3 loop spans 16 amino acids. Germline assignment: CDR1 SGHAT and CDR2 FQNNGV. Unmatched junction bases numbered 10, after V lost 5 bases and J lost 3 bases. DNA of the CDR3: TGTGCCAGCAGCCCCGACGGGCAGGGGGTCAATCAGCCCCAGCATTTT. Its protein is CASSPDGQGVNQPQHF.

This clone was counted a few times. The J gene is TRBJ2-3, the V gene TRBV4-2, with 15 bases identical to TRBD2. CDR3 length: 16 amino acids. With V trimmed by 1 base and J by 4 bases, 0 bases remained unmatched. Per the germline V gene, CDR1 is LGHNA and CDR2 is YNFKEQ. CDR3 bases: TGTGCCAGCAGCCAAGGGACTAGCGGGGGGGCAGATACGCAGTATTTT. It translates to CASSQGTSGGADTQYF.

The chain is built from TRBV19 and TRBJ1-5, with TRBD1 identical over 9 bases. The CDR3 is made up of 14 amino acids. Trimming cost V 7 bases and J 2 bases; bases outside gene matches: 3. CDR1 is LNHDA and CDR2 is SQIVND in the germline V gene (reference sequence). This CDR3 is CASTGQGRNQPQHF. The CDR3 region has the DNA TGTGCCAGTACAGGACAGGGGCGCAATCAGCCCCAGCATTTT.

This clone was seen only once. The rearrangement links TRBV6-5 to TRBJ1-5; no reliable D call. CDR3 length: 14 residues. The V end lost 4 bases, the J end lost 3 bases, and 10 bases lay between the germline ends. CDR1 MNHEY and CDR2 SVGAGI come from the germline V gene. CDR3 in amino acids: CASSSVPVNQPQHF. The CDR3 region has the DNA TGTGCCAGCAGTTCGGTCCCGGTCAATCAGCCCCAGCATTTT.

This sequence joins TRBV7-2 and TRBJ1-4; D remains unclear. V lost 6 bases to trimming and J lost 8 bases, with 10 bases between them. Germline CDR1 reads SGHTA; CDR2 reads FQGNSA. The CDR3 loop spans 12 amino acids. This CDR3 reads CASSPRSEKLFF. The CDR3 DNA reads as TGTGCCAGCAGTCCTAGGTCAGAAAAACTGTTTTTT.

The chain is built from TRBV6-5 and TRBJ2-3; D not certain. CDR3 length equals 13 residues. Germline CDR1 is MNHEY and CDR2 is SVGAGI. Trimming left V 6 bases short and J 4 bases short, with 11 bases between. CDR3 loop: CASRDGGADTQYF. Written as DNA, the CDR3 is TGTGCCAGCAGGGATGGCGGCGCAGATACGCAGTATTTT.

This clone was seen just once. V usage is TRBV19 and J usage is TRBJ1-1, with D unresolved. V was clipped by 6 bases and J by 6 bases, with 20 bases between them. The CDR3 consists of 15 residues. Germline CDR1 and CDR2: LNHDA and SQIVND (reference sequence). CDR3 sequence (DNA): TGTGCCAGTAGCCGAGGTGCTCGGATAAGCGCTGAAGCTTTCTTT. Translated: CASSRGARISAEAFF.

This clone turned up a few times. The chain links TRBV20-1 to TRBJ2-3, with D perhaps matching TRBD2 (6 bases). V was trimmed by 7 bases and J by 8 bases, leaving 13 bases between them. Germline V lookup: CDR1 DFQATT, CDR2 SNEGSKA (reference sequence). This CDR3 is 11 amino acids long. CDR3 nucleotides: TGCAGTGTCGGGCCGGGGGTTACGCAGTATTTT. Translated, it gives CSVGPGVTQYF.

In regard to this clone: Additional DNA sequences in this sample encode the identical CDR3. This chain joins TRBV18 and TRBJ1-1; D perhaps matches TRBD1 (5 bases). Germline loops: CDR1 KGHSH, CDR2 LQKENI. The V end was cut by 3 bases, the J end by 1 base, with 9 bases between. There are 14 residues in the CDR3. The CDR3 protein is CASSPARENTEAFF. CDR3 DNA sequence: TGTGCCAGCTCACCGGCCAGGGAGAACACTGAAGCTTTCTTT. Full variable domain (outside the CDR3, taken from reference TRBV18 and TRBJ1-1): NAGVMQNPRHLVRRRGQEARLRCSPMKGHSHVYWYRQLPEEGLKFMVYLQKENIIDESGMPKERFSAEFPKEGPSILRIQQVVRGDSAAYFCASSPARENTEAFFGQGTRLTVV.

CDR3 loop: CASSGLAGTETQYF. The CDR3 DNA follows: TGCGCCAGCAGCGGTCTAGCGGGGACGGAGACCCAGTACTTC. V usage is TRBV5-1 and J usage is TRBJ2-5, with 9 bases lining up with TRBD2. The germline V gene has CDR1 SGHRS and CDR2 YFSETQ. The CDR3 spans 14 residues. Trimming removed 4 bases from V and 5 bases from J; junction bases left unmatched: 6.

The chain carries TRBV19 and TRBJ1-5; 8 bases map to TRBD1. The V segment lost 3 bases and the J segment 3 bases; nucleotides outside the gene matches: 4. CDR3 length: 15 residues. Germline CDR1 and CDR2: LNHDA and SQIVND (reference sequence). The CDR3 loop is CASSIRTGLNQPQHF. CDR3 DNA sequence: TGTGCCAGTAGTATCCGGACAGGGCTCAATCAGCCCCAGCATTTT.

The genes are TRBV24-1 and TRBJ2-2; TRBD2 matches at 7 bases. This CDR3 spans 15 amino acids. V gave up 5 bases and J gave up 6 bases; unmatched junction bases: 8. Germline loops: CDR1 KGHDR, CDR2 SFDVKD. The CDR3 protein is CATSAPGRDSGELFF. The CDR3 region has the DNA TGTGCCACCAGTGCACCAGGGAGGGATTCCGGGGAGCTGTTTTTT.

The genes are TRBV6-5 and TRBJ2-5; D perhaps matches TRBD1 (6 bases). Germline CDR1 and CDR2: MNHEY and SVGAGI. CDR3 length: 14 residues. V lost 6 bases, J lost 4 bases, and 15 bases lay in between. CDR3 residues: CASSTGSEGETQYF. The CDR3 bases are TGTGCCAGCAGCACAGGGAGCGAGGGAGAGACCCAGTACTTC.

The chain uses TRBV19 and TRBJ2-7; TRBD2 aligns across 10 bases. Germline V gene lookup returns CDR1 LNHDA and CDR2 SQIVND (reference sequence). The CDR3 runs 16 residues. The J segment lost 1 base and the V segment lost 6 bases, leaving 9 bases of the junction unmatched. The CDR3, as DNA: TGTGCCAGTAGCCTCCCGGCTAGCGGGGGATCCTACGAGCAGTACTTC. Translated, it gives CASSLPASGGSYEQYF.

V usage is TRBV29-1 and J usage is TRBJ1-2, with D possibly matching TRBD1 (6 bases). Germline values: CDR1 SQVTM, CDR2 ANQGSEA. This CDR3 is 14 amino acids long. V dropped 4 bases and J dropped 6 bases, with 18 bases sitting between them. CDR3 loop: CSVVRQGLGDGYTF. In DNA form, the CDR3 reads TGCAGCGTTGTTCGGCAGGGGCTCGGTGATGGCTACACCTTC. The full variable domain, rest sourced from reference TRBV29-1 and TRBJ1-2, is SAVISQKPSRDICQRGTSLTIQCQVDSQVTMMFWYRQQPGQSLTLIATANQGSEATYESGFVIDKFPISRPNLTFSTLTVSNMSPEDSSIYLCSVVRQGLGDGYTFGSGTRLTVV.

The sample holds a few counts of this clone. The chain is built from TRBV11-3 and TRBJ2-7, with D tentatively TRBD1 (6 bases). This CDR3 is built from 16 residues. V was shortened by 1 base and J by 5 bases, with 18 bases between the two germline ends. Germline values: CDR1 SGHNT, CDR2 YENEEA. DNA of the CDR3: TGTGCCAGCAGCTTAGGCTTGGCACAGGGCGTCAACGAGCAGTACTTC. This codes for CASSLGLAQGVNEQYF.

The V call is TRBV9, the J call TRBJ1-2; the D is unclear. The CDR3 is 15 residues long. Germline CDR1 and CDR2: SGDLS and YYNGEE. Trimming left V 4 bases short and J 3 bases short, with 16 bases between. The chain's CDR3 is CASSQREAADYGYTF. DNA of the CDR3: TGTGCCAGCAGCCAGAGGGAGGCAGCAGACTATGGCTACACCTTC. The whole variable domain, remainder taken from reference TRBV9 and TRBJ1-2, is DSGVTQTPKHLITATGQRVTLRCSPRSGDLSVYWYQQSLDQGLQFLIQYYNGEERAKGNILERFSAQQFPDLHSELNLSSLELGDSALYFCASSQREAADYGYTFGSGTRLTVV.

The rearrangement links TRBV2 to TRBJ2-3; maybe TRBD2 (6 bases). Germline lookup yields CDR1 SNHLY and CDR2 FYNNEI. The CDR3 loop spans 13 amino acids. V gave up 4 bases and J gave up 3 bases, with 8 bases separating them. The CDR3 DNA reads TGTGCCAGCAGTGGCGGGGTAACAGATACGCAGTATTTT. This gives the protein CASSGGVTDTQYF.